This TCR beta chain is from a study of blood T cell repertoires in COVID-19. CDR1 and CDR2 (germline): MNHEY, SMNVEV (reference sequence). J lost 2 bases, V lost 3 bases, and 5 bases had no gene match. This CDR3 has 15 amino acids. Using immunoSEQ multiplex PCR, the repertoire was profiled, and TCRdb retains in-frame clones only, with some absent. The table has roughly 160,000 clones, about 85% seen once; the top ten hold about 5.8%. The sequence was obtained from a woman aged 50 to 60 with COVID-19, enrolled during active disease. The sequenced sample was peripheral blood. This chain joins TRBV27 and TRBJ2-3; TRBD1 aligns across 7 bases. The CDR3 nucleotides are TGTGCCAGCAGTTTCTGGACAGGACACACAGATACGCAGTATTTT. It specifies CASSFWTGHTDTQYF.